The 3 T cell receptor beta chains reported below all come from one sample, sequenced in a study of T cell clonotyping in hematopoietic cell transplantation. Assay used: immunoSEQ multiplex PCR; TCRdb lists only in-frame clones, some missing. The sample has some 29,000 clones, about 83% seen once. As to time point: recipient sample about 28 days before transplant, after cytoreduction. The specimen comprised peripheral blood mononuclear cells, sampled before stem cell transplant. The receptors come from a woman in her 30s with chronic myeloid leukemia. Some clones in this sample may be carry-over from other donors' samples.

The chain employs TRBV20-1 and TRBJ1-3; D ambiguous. This CDR3 contains 11 residues. CDR1 is DFQATT and CDR2 is SNEGSKA in the germline V gene (reference sequence). V was cut by 6 bases and J by 7 bases, with 10 bases left in between. The CDR3 sequence: CSADAVNTIYF. DNA for the CDR3: TGCAGTGCGGACGCCGTGAACACCATATATTTT.

The V call is TRBV2, the J call TRBJ1-6; TRBD1 aligns across 8 bases. The CDR3 is 15 residues long. The V gene end was trimmed by 7 bases and the J gene end by 7 bases; junction bases not matched to a gene: 9. The germline V gene encodes CDR1 SNHLY and CDR2 FYNNEI. CDR3 sequence: CASKDRGFPNSPLHF. The CDR3 DNA is TGTGCCAGCAAAGACAGGGGTTTTCCGAATTCACCCCTCCACTTT.

V and J are TRBV2 and TRBJ2-2; D is tentatively TRBD1 or TRBD2 (5 bases each). The germline V and J ends were trimmed by 3 bases and 5 bases, with 13 bases remaining between them. In germline, CDR1 is SNHLY, CDR2 FYNNEI. The CDR3 has 15 amino acids. CDR3 residues: CASSDGTVLTGELFF. The CDR3 coding sequence is TGTGCCAGCAGTGATGGGACGGTCTTAACCGGGGAGCTGTTTTTT.